The 13 T cell receptor beta chains listed next were all sequenced from one sample in a study of blood T cells in healthy people across ages. Through a sample-barcoded 5' primer and a J-beta primer mix, a second PCR was run for roughly 7 to 12 cycles. TCRdb ran MiXCR on the 5' RACE reads and lists one entry per CDR3 protein. This table has around 1,000,000 distinct CDR3 sequences, under 30% appearing once. This sample was shared with a second study, whose subject was T cells of mothers and their children.

Sample: blood. These receptors originate from a girl aged 2-9 years in good health.

The chain uses TRBV27 and TRBJ2-5; D is tentatively TRBD1 or TRBD2 (5 bases each). CDR1 is MNHEY, CDR2 SMNVEV, per germline (reference sequence). Trimming pared 0 bases from V and 4 bases from J, leaving 18 bases between. This CDR3 has 17 amino acids. CDR3 nucleotide sequence: TGTGCCAGCAGTTTATCGATAGTTGGGGGTCTCTTAGAGACCCAGTACTTC. The encoded protein is CASSLSIVGGLLETQYF.

This chain uses TRBV12-3 or TRBV12-4 with TRBJ1-1; D is unclear. V lost 3 bases to trimming and J lost 8 bases, with 10 bases between them. The CDR3 covers 12 residues. This CDR3 reads CASSLGGLEAFF. CDR3 DNA: TGTGCCAGCAGTTTGGGCGGTCTGGAAGCTTTCTTT.

The V and J genes are TRBV11-3 and TRBJ2-5; D is unclear. The assigned J gene may be wrong: the sequence end matches TRBJ2-7 better. CDR1 is SGHNT and CDR2 is YENEEA in the germline V gene. The CDR3 is made up of 13 amino acids. CDR3 DNA sequence: TGTGCCAGCAGCTCCCTTCCGAGCTACGAGCAGTACTTC. Translation gives CASSSLPSYEQYF.

The chain carries TRBV27 and TRBJ1-4; no reliable D call. This CDR3 contains 15 residues. Germline-derived CDR1 and CDR2 are MNHEY and SMNVEV (reference sequence). V dropped 6 bases and J dropped 2 bases, with 13 bases sitting between them. CDR3 protein: CASRGTAYTNEKLFF. For the CDR3, the DNA is TGTGCCAGCAGGGGAACAGCCTACACTAATGAAAAACTGTTTTTT. Full variable domain (missing parts from reference TRBV27 and TRBJ1-4): EAQVTQNPRYLITVTGKKLTVTCSQNMNHEYMSWYRQDPGLGLRQIYYSMNVEVTDKGDVPEGYKVSRKEKRNFPLILESPSPNQTSLYFCASRGTAYTNEKLFFGSGTQLSVL.

This clonotype was detected a few times. J is TRBJ2-5 and V is TRBV11-3; maybe TRBD1 (6 bases). The J call may be mistaken, given a closer DNA end match to TRBJ2-1. This CDR3 is 13 amino acids long. Germline V lookup: CDR1 SGHNT, CDR2 YENEEA. CDR3 region: CASRVRGNNEQFF. CDR3 nucleotides: TGTGCCAGCAGAGTAAGGGGGAACAATGAGCAGTTCTTC.

This clonotype came up many times. The J gene is TRBJ2-4, the V gene TRBV2; unclear D gene. The length of the CDR3 is 14 residues. V was clipped by 8 bases and J by 1 base, with 12 bases between them. Germline V CDR1 and CDR2: SNHLY, FYNNEI. CDR3 protein: CASRPRVAKNIQYF. CDR3 coding DNA: TGTGCCAGCCGGCCTAGGGTGGCCAAAAACATTCAGTACTTC.

J is TRBJ2-3 and V is TRBV12-3 or TRBV12-4; D is unclear. Trimming cost V 7 bases and J 2 bases, with 16 bases left between them. The CDR3 covers 15 residues. CDR3 loop: CASTRVEDPTDTQYF. The DNA for the CDR3 is TGTGCCAGCACCCGGGTAGAGGACCCCACAGATACGCAGTATTTT.

The gene calls are TRBV6-5 and TRBJ1-2; D ambiguous. This CDR3 contains 14 residues. From germline, CDR1 is MNHEY and CDR2 SVGAGI. The V end lost 6 bases, the J end lost 4 bases, and 15 bases lay between the germline ends. Here the CDR3 reads CASRLRRDPYGYTF. The CDR3 DNA reads as TGTGCCAGCAGATTACGTCGGGATCCCTATGGCTACACCTTC.

This clonotype was observed a handful of times. The V gene is TRBV6-1, the J gene TRBJ1-1; D gene ambiguous. The CDR3 contains 12 residues. Trimming left V 3 bases short and J 3 bases short, with 5 bases between. Germline V gives CDR1 MNHNS, CDR2 SASEGT. CDR3 amino acids: CASSEPYTEAFF. The CDR3 coding sequence is TGTGCCAGCAGTGAGCCTTACACTGAAGCTTTCTTT.

There are many counts of this clonotype. This sequence joins TRBV11-2 and TRBJ2-5; D is possibly TRBD2 (6 bases). This CDR3 is 17 amino acids long. CDR1 is SGHAT, CDR2 FQNNGV, per germline. The V end was cut by 5 bases, the J end by 7 bases, with 26 bases between. The CDR3 reads CASSPRRGGTSAGTQYF. For the CDR3, the DNA is TGTGCCAGCAGCCCTCGACGTGGGGGGACTTCAGCGGGGACCCAGTACTTC.

This clonotype was seen more than once but under ten times. The V and J genes are TRBV7-2 and TRBJ2-1; D not resolved. Germline assignment: CDR1 SGHTA and CDR2 FQGNSA. V lost 1 base, J lost 5 bases, and 9 bases lay in between. The CDR3 is 14 amino acids. This chain's CDR3 is CASSLGGSDNEQFF. Here the CDR3 DNA reads TGTGCCAGCAGCTTAGGAGGTTCCGACAATGAGCAGTTCTTC.

Remarks on this clonotype: A much larger clone is a single base away; this may be a read error. The chain uses TRBV13 and TRBJ1-1; tentatively, D is TRBD1 (6 bases). V shed 5 bases and J shed 0 bases, with 10 bases lying between them. CDR3 length: 14 residues. Germline loops: CDR1 PRHDT, CDR2 FYEKMQ (reference sequence). CDR3: CASSRGTLNTEAFF. CDR3 DNA: TGTGCCAGCAGCCGGGGGACACTGAACACTGAAGCTTTCTTT.

The rearrangement uses TRBV12-5 and TRBJ1-2; unclear D gene. V gave up 0 bases and J gave up 2 bases, with 13 bases separating them. The CDR3 sequence is 16 residues long. Per the germline V gene, CDR1 is LGHNT and CDR2 is FRNRAP. This chain's CDR3 is CASGLVMPARNYGYTF. CDR3 sequence (DNA): TGTGCTAGTGGTTTGGTAATGCCCGCACGGAACTATGGCTACACCTTC.